These T cell receptor beta chains were read from a single sample in a study of T cell responses to AZD1222 COVID-19 vaccine. TCRdb's table, derived via immunoSEQ multiplex PCR, lists solely in-frame clones and lacks some. Of about 150,000 clones in the sample, 70% to 90% are singletons; the top ten hold 3% to 4%. The sample in question was peripheral blood, obtained on day 0 of MenACWY control vaccination. These receptor sequences come from an adult in good health. The conserved cysteine and the conserved F or W are not part of the CDR3 here. The D gene is left open where the match is weak.

TRBJ2-5 - TRBV7-9 ASSWYQETQY
TRBJ2-2 - TRBV7-9 ASTIATGELF
TRBJ2-7 TRBD1 TRBV5-1 ASSLGGQATYEQY
TRBJ1-6 - TRBV19 ASSIEDSYNSPLH
TRBJ1-3 - TRBV5-1 ASSSGNTIY
TRBJ2-2 TRBD2 TRBV7-9 ASRPALAGANTGELF
TRBJ1-3 - TRBV30 AWSALSGNTIY
TRBJ1-5 - TRBV6-6 ASTKGQGNNQPQH
TRBJ2-5 - TRBV29-1 SVEPGAETQY
TRBJ1-5 - TRBV4-1 ASSQAMRGGNQPQH
TRBJ1-5 TRBD1 TRBV6-5 ASSSRQGTQPQH
TRBJ2-7 TRBD1 TRBV4-1 ASSLFDRAYSYEQY
TRBJ2-1 TRBD1 TRBV4-2 ASSQTGGSYNEQF